This record looks at one TCR beta chain sequence and its context. Here immunoSEQ multiplex PCR was the method, and the copy in TCRdb shows in-frame clones only, minus some. The sample consists of over 15,000 clones, 70% to 90% of them appearing once. This entry belongs to a study of blood T cell repertoires in COVID-19. Deletions cut 3 bases from V and 7 bases from J, with 15 bases between. The CDR3 loop spans 14 amino acids. CDR1 is MNHEY and CDR2 is SMNVEV in the germline V gene (reference sequence). Sequenced material: peripheral blood. The genes are TRBV27 and TRBJ1-1, with a weak D call TRBD1 (5 bases). The receptor was isolated from a human donor in a cohort sampled during active COVID-19. Here the CDR3 reads CASSLEGLGGEAFF. Written as DNA, the CDR3 is TGTGCCAGCAGTTTGGAGGGGCTCGGGGGTGAAGCTTTCTTT.